This section outlines one T cell receptor (beta chain) sequence together with its context. Its antigen is unknown. The V gene's germline CDR1 is SGHRS and CDR2 YFSETQ. CDR3 length: 16 amino acids. V shed 0 bases, J shed 1 base, and the junction held 4 bases outside the gene matches. These data originate in a study of radiotherapy plus CTLA-4 blockade in lung cancer. As for the study in general: Disease control reached over 30%, with objective responses in over 15%. Study-wide results and limits: Reports identified early blood T cell clone dynamics, with interferon-beta, as the best response predictor. Blood-borne expansion of tumor-derived TCR clones followed radiotherapy plus ipilimumab.

Treatment of patients with chemo-refractory metastatic non-small-cell lung cancer consisted of focal radiation plus CTLA-4 blockade with ipilimumab. Produced via immunoSEQ multiplex PCR; TCRdb's table is partial and in-frame only. The profile shows about 59,000 clones, roughly four fifths of them singletons. The source was peripheral blood, collected from a patient treated with radiotherapy plus ipilimumab. This receptor was taken from a human donor with non-small cell lung cancer whose response to radiotherapy plus ipilimumab could not be evaluated. V usage is TRBV5-1 and J usage is TRBJ2-1; 7 positions agree with TRBD1. This CDR3 is CASSLGGRGSYNEQFF. CDR3 nucleotide sequence: TGCGCCAGCAGCTTGGGGGGCAGGGGGTCCTACAATGAGCAGTTCTTC.